A single sample gave rise to the 14 T cell receptor beta chains below, sequenced in a study of blood T cells in healthy people across ages. A second roughly 7 to 11 cycle PCR used barcoded and J-beta primers. Via MiXCR, TCRdb re-called the 5' RACE reads, giving one row per CDR3 protein. The sample includes some 710,000 distinct CDR3 sequences, approximately 21% of them seen just once. Sequenced material: blood. These receptor sequences come from a man in his sixties or seventies in good health.

J is TRBJ1-2 and V is TRBV29-1, with D unclear. V lost 2 bases to trimming and J lost 7 bases, with 14 bases between them. There are 13 residues in the CDR3. Germline-derived CDR1 and CDR2 are SQVTM and ANQGSEA. The DNA for the CDR3 is TGCAGCGTTGAAAAACCCGGAATCGGTGGCTACACCTTC. It codes for CSVEKPGIGGYTF.

This rearrangement joins TRBV6-2 or TRBV6-3 to TRBJ1-2, with D perhaps matching TRBD1 (5 bases). V gave up 7 bases and J gave up 8 bases, with 11 bases separating them. The CDR3 is made up of 11 amino acids. Germline CDR1 reads MNHEY; CDR2 reads SVGEGT. The CDR3 loop reads CASTDRGGYTF. For the CDR3, the DNA is TGTGCCAGCACAGACAGAGGCGGCTACACCTTC.

This clonotype was found a few times. The chain links TRBV6-5 to TRBJ2-7; tentatively, D is TRBD1 (6 bases). Germline V gene sequence: CDR1 MNHEY, CDR2 SVGAGI. Deletions cut 6 bases from V and 1 base from J, with 10 bases between. The CDR3 loop spans 13 amino acids. CDR3 coding DNA: TGTGCCAGCAGGGCCGGACAGTCCTACGAGCAGTACTTC. Protein product: CASRAGQSYEQYF.

The CDR3 DNA follows: TGCGCCAGCAGCTTTGGGGCGGACACCGGGGAGCTGTTTTTT. Translated, it gives CASSFGADTGELFF. This chain connects TRBV5-1 to TRBJ2-2; a weak D match, TRBD1 (5 bases). Between the trimmed V and J ends, which lost 2 bases and 3 bases, there was a span of 8 bases. Germline CDR1 reads SGHRS; CDR2 reads YFSETQ. The CDR3 runs 14 residues.

This clonotype was seen a handful of times. The chain links TRBV6-5 to TRBJ2-7; D call uncertain. V was trimmed by 0 bases and J by 5 bases, leaving 11 bases between them. CDR3 length: 14 residues. Per the germline V gene, CDR1 is MNHEY and CDR2 is SVGAGI. CDR3 DNA sequence: TGTGCCAGCAGTTACTCCGGAGTAGGGAACGAGCAGTACTTC. Translating it yields CASSYSGVGNEQYF.

This chain joins TRBV7-9 and TRBJ2-1, with D possibly TRBD2 on 5 matching bases. Germline values: CDR1 SEHNR, CDR2 FQNEAQ (reference sequence). The CDR3 covers 16 residues. V was trimmed by 5 bases and J by 0 bases, leaving 14 bases between them. For the CDR3, the DNA is TGTGCCAGCAGCCCGGAGGTGGGGAGCTCCTACAATGAGCAGTTCTTC. It yields the protein CASSPEVGSSYNEQFF.

The chain employs TRBV20-1 and TRBJ2-5, with D perhaps being TRBD1 or TRBD2 (5 bases each). The CDR3 is 15 amino acids. Germline V gives CDR1 DFQATT, CDR2 SNEGSKA (reference sequence). V was trimmed by 4 bases and J by 2 bases, leaving 17 bases between them. Here the CDR3 reads CSAIWGGDLQETQYF. In nucleotides, the CDR3 is TGCAGTGCTATATGGGGTGGGGACCTTCAAGAGACCCAGTACTTC.

This chain joins TRBV12-3 or TRBV12-4 and TRBJ2-5; D is unclear. The assigned J gene may be wrong: the sequence end matches TRBJ2-1 better. This CDR3 comprises 11 residues. The CDR3 nucleotides are TGTGCCAGCAGGGACCGTCATGAGCAGTTCTTC. Protein sequence: CASRDRHEQFF.

The chain recombines TRBV20-1 with TRBJ2-5; D gene ambiguous. The J call may be incorrect, as the DNA end agrees better with TRBJ2-1. This CDR3 contains 13 residues. Germline loops: CDR1 DFQATT, CDR2 SNEGSKA (reference sequence). This chain's CDR3 is CSARETALYEQFF. The DNA for the CDR3 is TGCAGTGCTAGAGAAACGGCGCTCTATGAGCAGTTCTTC.

As regards this clonotype: The junction shows a germline mismatch at one end, possibly a read error. J is TRBJ2-4 and V is TRBV20-1; 7 positions match TRBD2. The CDR3 runs to 16 residues. Germline V gives CDR1 DFQATT, CDR2 SNEGSKA (reference sequence). CDR3: CSARVGPGLVKNIQCF. For the CDR3, the DNA is TGCAGTGCTAGAGTGGGGCCAGGACTAGTCAAAAACATTCAGTGCTTC.

This chain uses TRBV12-3 or TRBV12-4 with TRBJ2-3, with TRBD1 identical over 10 bases. The CDR3 sequence is 14 residues long. The ends lost 5 bases at V and 11 bases at J; junction bases unmatched: 10. DNA for the CDR3: TGTGCCAGCAGTCCCCTCCTGACAGGGGGCCAGCAGTATTTT. Its translation is CASSPLLTGGQQYF.

The chain carries TRBV7-3 and TRBJ2-1; no clear D gene. This CDR3 has 13 residues. V was pared by 4 bases and J by 6 bases, with 10 bases between. CDR1 and CDR2 from the germline V gene are SGHTA and FQGTGA. The CDR3 DNA reads TGTGCCAGCAGCTCTGGACCCCTCAATGAGCAGTTCTTC. Its protein is CASSSGPLNEQFF.

V usage is TRBV11-2 and J usage is TRBJ2-7; D gene unclear. V was clipped by 2 bases and J by 4 bases, with 15 bases between them. Germline lookup yields CDR1 SGHAT and CDR2 FQNNGV. CDR3 length equals 15 residues. For the CDR3, the DNA is TGTGCCAGCAGCTTAAATTCCCAGGCCCAGTACGAGCAGTACTTC. Protein sequence: CASSLNSQAQYEQYF. The full variable domain, its missing parts supplied by reference TRBV11-2 and TRBJ2-7, is EAGVAQSPRYKIIEKRQSVAFWCNPISGHATLYWYQQILGQGPKLLIQFQNNGVVDDSQLPKDRFSAERLKGVDSTLKIQPAKLEDSAVYLCASSLNSQAQYEQYFGPGTRLTVT.

CDR3 region: CASSWTGGSPRAFF. Written as DNA, the CDR3 is TGTGCCAGCAGTTGGACAGGGGGATCACCGAGGGCTTTCTTT. This chain uses TRBV7-2 with TRBJ1-1; 10 bases fit TRBD1. CDR3 size: 14 residues. The V and J ends lost 6 bases and 11 bases, in that order; junction bases with no gene match: 12. Germline lookup yields CDR1 SGHTA and CDR2 FQGNSA.